A selection of T cell receptor beta chains follows, all from one sample in a study of blood T cells in healthy people across ages. In TCRdb, the 5' RACE reads were re-called with MiXCR into one record per CDR3 protein. The sample yields roughly 1,500,000 distinct CDR3 sequences, around two fifths seen once. Material: blood. The receptors come from a woman aged 18-29 years in good health. Both conserved end residues are part of each CDR3. The order of the fields is CDR3 length, D gene, J gene, clone size, V gene, CDR3 DNA, CDR3 protein. D genes are given only for firm matches. Size is omitted from some rows. Given values are once, few, many or a class for expanded clones.

CDR3 length: 16
D gene: TRBD2
J gene: TRBJ2-7
clone size: NA
V gene: TRBV24-1
CDR3 DNA: TGTGCCACCAGTGATAAGACTAGCGGGACCTACAATGAGCAGTACTTC
CDR3 protein: CATSDKTSGTYNEQYF

CDR3 length: 14
D gene: NA
J gene: TRBJ1-5
clone size: few
V gene: TRBV27
CDR3 DNA: TGTGCCAGCAGTCTCCAGGGTATGGGTCAGCCCCAGCATTTT
CDR3 protein: CASSLQGMGQPQHF

CDR3 length: 15
D gene: TRBD2
J gene: TRBJ2-7
clone size: NA
V gene: TRBV5-1
CDR3 DNA: TGCGCCAGTAGTTTAAGAGCGGGAGCGGGCGACGAGCAGTACTTC
CDR3 protein: CASSLRAGAGDEQYF

CDR3 length: 13
D gene: TRBD1
J gene: TRBJ1-1
clone size: NA
V gene: TRBV30
CDR3 DNA: TGTGCCTGGAGTGGGGACAGCAACACTGAAGCTTTCTTT
CDR3 protein: CAWSGDSNTEAFF

CDR3 length: 16
D gene: NA
J gene: TRBJ2-3
clone size: NA
V gene: TRBV27
CDR3 DNA: TGTGCCAGCAGCACACCCTCGGGACTCTCCCTGATAACGCAGTATTTT
CDR3 protein: CASSTPSGLSLITQYF

CDR3 length: 16
D gene: NA
J gene: TRBJ2-1
clone size: NA
V gene: TRBV7-2
CDR3 DNA: TGTGCCAGCAGCGGACAGAGCAGGTCTTCTATCAATGAGCAGTTCTTC
CDR3 protein: CASSGQSRSSINEQFF

CDR3 length: 11
D gene: NA
J gene: TRBJ2-1
clone size: NA
V gene: TRBV10-3
CDR3 DNA: TGTGCCATCGGGGGGAACAATGAGCAGTTCTTC
CDR3 protein: CAIGGNNEQFF

CDR3 length: 12
D gene: NA
J gene: TRBJ2-7
clone size: NA
V gene: TRBV30
CDR3 DNA: TGTGCCTGGAGTAAGACAACCTACGAGCAGTACTTC
CDR3 protein: CAWSKTTYEQYF

CDR3 length: 13
D gene: TRBD1
J gene: TRBJ1-6
clone size: NA
V gene: TRBV2
CDR3 DNA: TGTGCCAGCGGGGGACAGCCAGATTCACCCCTCCACTTT
CDR3 protein: CASGGQPDSPLHF

CDR3 length: 15
D gene: TRBD2
J gene: TRBJ2-5
clone size: few
V gene: TRBV2
CDR3 DNA: TGTGCCAGCAGCTGGACTAGCGGGATGCAAGAGACCCAGTACTTC
CDR3 protein: CASSWTSGMQETQYF

CDR3 length: 16
D gene: NA
J gene: TRBJ2-5
clone size: few
V gene: TRBV4-1
CDR3 DNA: TGCGCCAGCAGCCGTGGGTGGGGGTCGCGGCAAGAGACCCAGTACTTC
CDR3 protein: CASSRGWGSRQETQYF

CDR3 length: 13
D gene: TRBD2
J gene: TRBJ2-1
clone size: NA
V gene: TRBV28
CDR3 DNA: TGTGCCAGCAGCGACTCGGGACTAGCGGACGGGTTCTTC
CDR3 protein: CASSDSGLADGFF

CDR3 length: 12
D gene: NA
J gene: TRBJ2-2
clone size: NA
V gene: TRBV10-3
CDR3 DNA: TGTGCCATCGATGGGGGCACCGGGGAGCTGTTTTTT
CDR3 protein: CAIDGGTGELFF

CDR3 length: 15
D gene: NA
J gene: TRBJ1-5
clone size: few
V gene: TRBV20-1
CDR3 DNA: TGCAGTGCTAGGGACGTATATGGCGACAATCAGCCCCAGCATTTT
CDR3 protein: CSARDVYGDNQPQHF

CDR3 length: 13
D gene: NA
J gene: TRBJ2-1
clone size: NA
V gene: TRBV6-2/TRBV6-3
CDR3 DNA: TGTGCCAGCACCGTCGGGCTGAACAATGAGCAGTTCTTC
CDR3 protein: CASTVGLNNEQFF

CDR3 length: 11
D gene: NA
J gene: TRBJ2-7
clone size: NA
V gene: TRBV29-1
CDR3 DNA: TGCAGCGTTGAATTGGTTGGCGAGCAGTACTTC
CDR3 protein: CSVELVGEQYF

CDR3 length: 13
D gene: NA
J gene: TRBJ2-1
clone size: NA
V gene: TRBV20-1
CDR3 DNA: TGCAGTGCTAGGCCAGGATGGGACAATGAGCAGTTCTTC
CDR3 protein: CSARPGWDNEQFF

CDR3 length: 18
D gene: TRBD2
J gene: TRBJ2-3
clone size: few
V gene: TRBV3-1
CDR3 DNA: TGTGCCAGCAGCCCCTCGCCAACTAGCGGGAGTAGGGCAGATACGCAGTATTTT
CDR3 protein: CASSPSPTSGSRADTQYF

CDR3 length: 15
D gene: NA
J gene: TRBJ1-4
clone size: few
V gene: TRBV7-6
CDR3 DNA: TGTGCCAGCAGCCCCCGGAGGGGGGGAGATGAAAAACTGTTTTTT
CDR3 protein: CASSPRRGGDEKLFF